These 28 T cell receptor beta chains came from one sample sequenced in a study of beta chain features in type 1 diabetes. Reverse transcription of all isolated RNA meant that expressed TCRB transcripts were sequenced. Method: immunoSEQ multiplex PCR; TCRdb's copy keeps in-frame clones and lacks some. Among 900,000 or so clones listed, under 20% were seen once. Specimen: naive CD4+ T cells from blood. These receptor sequences come from a woman aged 18-29 years in good health.

This clone was detected only a few times. This sequence joins TRBV4-3 and TRBJ2-5; 9 positions agree with TRBD2. This CDR3 region has 19 residues. The J segment lost 4 bases and the V segment lost 0 bases, leaving 15 bases of the junction unmatched. Germline V lookup: CDR1 LGHNA, CDR2 YSLEER. In DNA, the CDR3 is TGCGCCAGCAGCCAAGATGTAGTAGTCGGTAGCGGGAGATCAGAGACCCAGTACTTC. It codes for CASSQDVVVGSGRSETQYF.

This clone showed up just a few times. The V and J genes are TRBV18 and TRBJ2-1; D not certain. This CDR3 spans 12 amino acids. Germline V gene sequence: CDR1 KGHSH, CDR2 LQKENI. Trimming pared 2 bases from V and 7 bases from J, leaving 6 bases between. In nucleotides, the CDR3 is TGTGCCAGCTCACCAGGGGAAAATGAGCAGTTCTTC. This gives the protein CASSPGENEQFF.

This clone was observed a handful of times. This chain connects TRBV10-3 to TRBJ1-2; D is perhaps TRBD1 (5 bases). The V end lost 7 bases, the J end lost 8 bases, and 17 bases lay between the germline ends. Looked up from germline, CDR1 is ENHRY and CDR2 is SYGVKD. This CDR3 is built from 13 residues. This CDR3 is CAIKATESGGYTF. In nucleotides, the CDR3 is TGTGCCATCAAGGCGACAGAGTCGGGGGGCTACACCTTC.

There are a few counts of this clone. The chain recombines TRBV4-3 with TRBJ2-5; D is perhaps TRBD2 (5 bases). The CDR3 has 18 amino acids. Between the trimmed V and J ends, which lost 0 bases and 2 bases, there was a span of 19 bases. In germline, CDR1 is LGHNA, CDR2 YSLEER. CDR3 region: CASSQDRSGRWNQETQYF. CDR3 DNA sequence: TGCGCCAGCAGCCAAGATAGGAGCGGCCGTTGGAATCAAGAGACCCAGTACTTC.

This chain connects TRBV7-9 to TRBJ2-6; D gene unclear. The length of the CDR3 is 15 residues. Germline loops: CDR1 SEHNR, CDR2 FQNEAQ (reference sequence). The V end was cut by 3 bases, the J end by 0 bases, with 6 bases between. The DNA of the CDR3 is TGTGCCAGCAGCTTTCAAGCCTCTGGGGCCAACGTCCTGACTTTC. Translated, it gives CASSFQASGANVLTF. The full variable domain, completed using reference TRBV7-9 and TRBJ2-6, is DTGVSQNPRHKITKRGQNVTFRCDPISEHNRLYWYRQTLGQGPEFLTYFQNEAQLEKSRLLSDRFSAERPKGSFSTLEIQRTEQGDSAMYLCASSFQASGANVLTFGAGSRLTVL.

The table lists this clone with a few counts. The rearrangement joins TRBV6-6 to TRBJ2-2; 7 nucleotides match TRBD2. This CDR3 is 15 amino acids long. Trimming took 7 bases from V and 7 from J; bases not matched to a gene: 12. Germline-derived CDR1 and CDR2 are MNHNY and SVGAGI (reference sequence). This CDR3 is CASIGGRISNGELFF. The CDR3 nucleotides read TGTGCCAGCATCGGCGGGAGAATTAGTAACGGGGAGCTGTTTTTT.

The chain couples TRBV14 to TRBJ2-5; tentative D call: TRBD1 (6 bases). The germline V gene has CDR1 SGHDN and CDR2 FVKESK. The CDR3 has 15 amino acids. Trimming removed 0 bases at V and 5 bases at J, with 13 bases between. The CDR3 DNA reads as TGTGCCAGCAGCCAAGATCAACAGGGCCGTGAGACCCAGTACTTC. This translates into CASSQDQQGRETQYF. Full variable domain (missing parts from reference TRBV14 and TRBJ2-5): EAGVTQFPSHSVIEKGQTVTLRCDPISGHDNLYWYRRVMGKEIKFLLHFVKESKQDESGMPNNRFLAERTGGTYSTLKVQPAELEDSGVYFCASSQDQQGRETQYFGPGTRLLVL.

The gene calls are TRBV7-9 and TRBJ2-1; D is ambiguous. Germline assignment: CDR1 SEHNR and CDR2 FQNEAQ (reference sequence). V was shortened by 1 base and J by 4 bases, with 8 bases between the two germline ends. This CDR3 has 14 amino acids. The CDR3 region is CASSLVGNYNEQFF. The CDR3 nucleotides read TGTGCCAGCAGCTTAGTAGGCAATTACAATGAGCAGTTCTTC. Complete variable domain (other parts from reference TRBV7-9 and TRBJ2-1): DTGVSQNPRHKITKRGQNVTFRCDPISEHNRLYWYRQTLGQGPEFLTYFQNEAQLEKSRLLSDRFSAERPKGSFSTLEIQRTEQGDSAMYLCASSLVGNYNEQFFGPGTRLTVL.

The CDR3 is CASSTGQRETQYF. DNA for the CDR3: TGCGCCAGCAGCACGGGACAAAGGGAGACCCAGTACTTC. This rearrangement joins TRBV5-1 to TRBJ2-5; possible D gene TRBD1, 6 bases. In germline, CDR1 is SGHRS, CDR2 YFSETQ. V gave up 4 bases and J gave up 5 bases, with 12 bases separating them. The CDR3 contains 13 residues.

The chain joins TRBV25-1 to TRBJ2-7; the match to TRBD1 covers 8 bases. The CDR3 is 14 residues long. Germline V gives CDR1 MGHDK, CDR2 SYGVNS. Trimming took 3 bases from V and 3 from J; bases not matched to a gene: 4. The CDR3 loop is CASSEQGAFYEQYF. CDR3 coding DNA: TGTGCCAGCAGTGAGCAGGGGGCTTTCTACGAGCAGTACTTC.

The chain combines TRBV28 with TRBJ2-7, with 7 bases matching TRBD1. There are 12 residues in the CDR3. CDR1 MDHEN and CDR2 SYDVKM come from the germline V gene. V lost 7 bases, J lost 6 bases, and 6 bases stayed unmatched. CDR3: CASTRQGLEQYF. The CDR3 DNA reads TGTGCCAGCACCCGACAGGGTCTCGAGCAGTACTTC.

V gene TRBV5-1 combines with J gene TRBJ2-2; D may be TRBD2 (6 bases). The CDR3 covers 15 residues. Germline V gene data show CDR1 as SGHRS and CDR2 as YFSETQ. The V and J ends lost 4 bases and 7 bases respectively, with 17 bases between them. The CDR3 nucleotides are TGCGCCAGCAGCGAACTTCTAGGAGCGGGCGGGGAGCTGTTTTTT. It specifies CASSELLGAGGELFF.

This clone has just a few counts. The chain carries TRBV27 and TRBJ2-1, with D uncertain. Germline-derived CDR1 and CDR2 are MNHEY and SMNVEV (reference sequence). The CDR3 runs to 18 residues. Trimming took 8 bases from V and 0 from J, leaving 23 bases between them. The CDR3 DNA reads TGTGCCAGCCGTGGGCTACAAAGCCCGAGGACCTCCTACAATGAGCAGTTCTTC. Its translation is CASRGLQSPRTSYNEQFF.

This clone was seen a handful of times. The chain is built from TRBV11-2 and TRBJ2-7, with D hard to call. V dropped 4 bases and J dropped 2 bases, with 15 bases sitting between them. This CDR3 is 15 amino acids long. Per the germline V gene, CDR1 is SGHAT and CDR2 is FQNNGV. The CDR3 DNA sequence: TGTGCCAGCAGCTCACTATACGGAGTTCCCTACGAGCAGTACTTC. This encodes CASSSLYGVPYEQYF.

This clone turned up a few times. This chain joins TRBV25-1 and TRBJ2-7, with 9 bases fitting TRBD1. Germline-derived CDR1 and CDR2 are MGHDK and SYGVNS. The CDR3 sequence is 12 residues long. J was trimmed by 9 bases and V by 4 bases; bases with no gene match: 4. This chain's CDR3 is CASSGDRVRQYF. DNA of the CDR3: TGTGCCAGCAGTGGGGACAGGGTACGGCAGTACTTC.

This chain links TRBV2 with TRBJ1-2; 9 bases match TRBD1. The germline V gene has CDR1 SNHLY and CDR2 FYNNEI. The CDR3 is 14 residues long. V shed 6 bases and J 3 bases; nucleotides not matched to a gene: 5. The CDR3 is CASRGTGRHYGYTF. As DNA, the CDR3 is TGTGCCAGCAGGGGGACAGGGAGGCACTATGGCTACACCTTC.

A few counts support this clone. The chain couples TRBV28 to TRBJ1-3, with D maybe TRBD1 (5 bases). V lost 3 bases and J 6 bases, leaving 12 bases between the germline ends. CDR3 length: 14 residues. Germline CDR1 is MDHEN and CDR2 is SYDVKM. For the CDR3, the DNA is TGTGCCAGCAGTTTTGACGGGGGAGTAAACACCATATATTTT. Protein product: CASSFDGGVNTIYF.

This clone showed up just a few times. This chain uses TRBV7-9 with TRBJ1-1, with D possibly TRBD1 on 5 matching bases. From germline, CDR1 is SEHNR and CDR2 FQNEAQ (reference sequence). Trimming stripped 1 base from V and 5 bases from J, with 14 bases between. The CDR3 is 15 residues long. The CDR3 here is CASSLVGDRGTEAFF. In DNA form, the CDR3 reads TGTGCCAGCAGCTTAGTGGGGGATCGGGGAACTGAAGCTTTCTTT.

About this clone itself: This sample also contains other DNA sequences that code for the same CDR3. This rearrangement joins TRBV2 to TRBJ2-3; D is unresolved. CDR1 is SNHLY and CDR2 is FYNNEI in the germline V gene. V was trimmed by 4 bases and J by 2 bases, leaving 4 bases between them. The CDR3 consists of 12 residues. CDR3 sequence (DNA): TGTGCCAGCAGTGGTGACACAGATACGCAGTATTTT. This codes for CASSGDTDTQYF.

J is TRBJ1-1 and V is TRBV7-9; unclear D gene. The V gene's germline CDR1 is SEHNR and CDR2 FQNEAQ (reference sequence). This CDR3 comprises 13 residues. The V end was cut by 5 bases, the J end by 4 bases, with 11 bases between. The CDR3, as DNA: TGTGCCAGCAGCAGGGTATTAGGCACTGAAGCTTTCTTT. This encodes CASSRVLGTEAFF.

This clone was counted between two and nine times. V and J are TRBV11-2 and TRBJ2-7; D is ambiguous. Germline CDR1 and CDR2: SGHAT and FQNNGV. The CDR3 runs to 15 residues. V lost 6 bases, J lost 4 bases, and 19 bases lay in between. For the CDR3, the DNA is TGTGCCAGCAGGCAGTTTATAGATGGGTATTACGAGCAGTACTTC. This translates into CASRQFIDGYYEQYF.

The chain has TRBV7-6 and TRBJ2-2; D is perhaps TRBD2 (5 bases). The CDR3 is 19 residues long. In germline, CDR1 is SGHVS, CDR2 FNYEAQ. V was shortened by 2 bases and J by 1 base, with 20 bases between the two germline ends. The CDR3 nucleotides are TGTGCCAGCAGCTTAAATAGGACTTTCCGAGAATTGAACACCGGGGAGCTGTTTTTT. It encodes CASSLNRTFRELNTGELFF.

This rearrangement joins TRBV5-1 to TRBJ1-4, with D possibly matching TRBD1 (5 bases). Trimming stripped 5 bases from V and 8 bases from J, with 16 bases between. The CDR3 has 14 residues. Looked up from germline, CDR1 is SGHRS and CDR2 is YFSETQ. CDR3 loop: CASRPGTEEEKLFF. The CDR3 coding sequence is TGCGCCAGCAGGCCCGGGACGGAAGAAGAAAAACTGTTTTTT. The complete variable domain, with remaining parts taken from reference TRBV5-1 and TRBJ1-4, reads KAGVTQTPRYLIKTRGQQVTLSCSPISGHRSVSWYQQTPGQGLQFLFEYFSETQRNKGNFPGRFSGRQFSNSRSEMNVSTLELGDSALYLCASRPGTEEEKLFFGSGTQLSVL.

The V call is TRBV7-9, the J call TRBJ2-5; 7 nucleotides match TRBD1. V lost 5 bases and J lost 2; bases outside the gene matches: 5. Germline values: CDR1 SEHNR, CDR2 FQNEAQ (reference sequence). The CDR3 loop spans 14 amino acids. CDR3 nucleotide sequence: TGTGCCAGCAGCCAGGGACAGCCTCAAGAGACCCAGTACTTC. This encodes CASSQGQPQETQYF.

In regard to this clone: The sample holds other DNA sequences that translate to the same CDR3. This chain joins TRBV6-5 and TRBJ2-5; the D is unclear. CDR1 MNHEY and CDR2 SVGAGI come from the germline V gene. The V end was cut by 8 bases, the J end by 4 bases, with 8 bases between. The CDR3 runs 11 residues. DNA for the CDR3: TGTGCCAGCTCCTCCAGAGAGACCCAGTACTTC. This codes for CASSSRETQYF.

The rearrangement uses TRBV28 and TRBJ1-1; D is perhaps TRBD1 (6 bases). This CDR3 has 12 amino acids. Per the germline V gene, CDR1 is MDHEN and CDR2 is SYDVKM. V was pared by 9 bases and J by 4 bases, with 12 bases between. CDR3: CASKQGGTEAFF. For the CDR3, the DNA is TGTGCCAGTAAACAGGGAGGCACTGAAGCTTTCTTT.

This clone was observed a few times. The V call is TRBV19, the J call TRBJ2-7; TRBD1 aligns across 7 bases. With 3 bases clipped from V and 6 bases from J, the junction kept 5 bases outside the gene matches. The CDR3 totals 13 residues. CDR1 and CDR2 (germline): LNHDA, SQIVND (reference sequence). The CDR3 region is CASSIRQGVEQYF. The CDR3 DNA is TGTGCCAGTAGTATCCGTCAGGGGGTCGAGCAGTACTTC.

V is TRBV4-3 and J is TRBJ2-7, with D perhaps TRBD2 (5 bases). The germline V gene encodes CDR1 LGHNA and CDR2 YSLEER. The CDR3 is 15 residues long. V shed 1 base and J shed 0 bases, with 10 bases lying between them. CDR3 loop: CASSQGSGSSYEQYF. DNA for the CDR3: TGCGCCAGCAGCCAAGGAAGCGGAAGCTCCTACGAGCAGTACTTC.